One and the same sample provided the 14 T cell receptor beta chains below, sequenced in a study of T-cell reconstitution after alpha-beta-depleted transplantation in children. This sample's TCRbeta library carried unique molecular identifier barcodes. TCRdb called the PCR reads again in MiXCR, with one record for every CDR3 protein. The table lists 250,000 to 350,000 distinct CDR3 sequences, 9.9% of them singletons. Sequenced here: PBMCs from the stem cell graft donor, sampled from the stem cell graft. Every receptor here comes from a human donor who donated a stem cell graft to a child with SCID.

The rearrangement links TRBV5-1 to TRBJ2-1; 9 bases fit TRBD1. J gave up 4 bases and V 4 bases, and 6 bases lay outside the gene matches. Germline V gives CDR1 SGHRS, CDR2 YFSETQ. CDR3 size: 15 residues. This chain's CDR3 is CASSRTGQGYNEQFF. The CDR3 DNA sequence: TGCGCCAGCAGCCGGACGGGACAGGGTTACAATGAGCAGTTCTTC.

This clonotype occurred many times. The chain couples TRBV12-3 or TRBV12-4 to TRBJ1-1; 8 bases map to TRBD1. J was trimmed by 0 bases and V by 5 bases; bases with no gene match: 11. There are 17 residues in the CDR3. CDR3 sequence (DNA): TGTGCCAGCAGTAGGGAACAGGGGGGGATTTTGAACACTGAAGCTTTCTTT. This gives the protein CASSREQGGILNTEAFF.

The V gene is TRBV7-9, the J gene TRBJ2-3, with TRBD1 identical over 7 bases. V shed 5 bases and J 2 bases; nucleotides not matched to a gene: 7. Germline CDR1 SEHNR, CDR2 FQNEAQ (reference sequence). This CDR3 has 15 residues. For the CDR3, the DNA is TGTGCCAGCAGCGTGGGACAGACTATCACAGATACGCAGTATTTT. Protein product: CASSVGQTITDTQYF.

In regard to this clonotype: This may come from a read error, since a much larger clone is one base off. The genes are TRBV28 and TRBJ2-3; the match to TRBD2 covers 9 bases. Germline values: CDR1 MDHEN, CDR2 SYDVKM. The CDR3 consists of 14 residues. V lost 6 bases to trimming and J lost 4 bases; unmatched junction nucleotides: 5. CDR3 sequence reads: CASRLAGGSDTQYF. For the CDR3, the DNA is TGTGCCAGCAGGTTGGCGGGGGGGTCAGATACGCAGTATTTT.

The rearrangement links TRBV27 to TRBJ2-6; D gene unclear. The germline V and J ends were trimmed by 2 bases and 0 bases, with 5 bases remaining between them. The germline CDR1 and CDR2 sequences are MNHEY and SMNVEV (reference sequence). This CDR3 region has 15 residues. Here the CDR3 reads CASSLVGSGANVLTF. In DNA, the CDR3 is TGTGCCAGCAGTTTAGTGGGCTCTGGGGCCAACGTCCTGACTTTC.

The gene calls are TRBV3-1 and TRBJ2-3; 9 nucleotides align to TRBD2. This CDR3 has 21 residues. Germline CDR1 LGHDT, CDR2 YNNKEL (reference sequence). After removal of 0 bases from V and 5 bases from J, the junction contained 21 bases not matched to a gene. The CDR3 region has the DNA TGTGCCAGCAGCCAAGAAGGAAAAAGCGGGGGGTGGATCAATAACAGAGATACGCAGTATTTT. This encodes CASSQEGKSGGWINNRDTQYF.

This clonotype was picked up many times. The DNA for the CDR3 is TGTGCCAGCAGTTTGCCGGGGGATACGCAGTATTTT. Translation gives CASSLPGDTQYF. The chain joins TRBV28 to TRBJ2-3, with a weak D call TRBD2 (5 bases). Germline CDR1 MDHEN, CDR2 SYDVKM. With 3 bases removed from V and 6 bases from J, the gap between germline ends came to 7 bases. The CDR3 runs to 12 residues.

This clonotype appeared many times. This chain's CDR3 is CASSGEPSYNEQFF. The CDR3 coding sequence is TGTGCCAGCAGCGGAGAGCCGTCCTACAATGAGCAGTTCTTC. J is TRBJ2-1 and V is TRBV7-6; D gene unclear. V was trimmed by 5 bases and J by 1 base, leaving 9 bases between them. From germline, CDR1 is SGHVS and CDR2 FNYEAQ. This CDR3 has 14 amino acids.

This clonotype was observed many times. The chain is built from TRBV24-1 and TRBJ2-2, with 10 nucleotides matching TRBD2. V gave up 5 bases and J gave up 3 bases; unmatched junction bases: 11. This CDR3 is 18 amino acids long. CDR1 is KGHDR, CDR2 SFDVKD, per germline. CDR3 DNA sequence: TGTGCCACCAGTGGCTCAGCGGGGGGGCCTAGTCACACCGGGGAGCTGTTTTTT. Its translation: CATSGSAGGPSHTGELFF.

This clonotype was counted at least ten times. The chain is built from TRBV20-1 and TRBJ2-4; D possibly corresponds to TRBD1 (6 bases). The ends were cut back, 6 bases at V and 0 bases at J, with 12 bases in the middle. Germline V gene sequence: CDR1 DFQATT, CDR2 SNEGSKA (reference sequence). This CDR3 region has 14 residues. The CDR3 bases are TGCAGTGCGGCAGGGGTCCTAGCCAAAAACATTCAGTACTTC. It translates to CSAAGVLAKNIQYF.

This clonotype was observed a handful of times. The V gene is TRBV6-2 or TRBV6-3, the J gene TRBJ2-1; no definite D call. V lost 10 bases and J 6 bases, leaving 19 bases between the germline ends. Germline lookup yields CDR1 MNHEY and CDR2 SVGEGT. The CDR3 runs 14 residues. CDR3: CATITTGSSNEQFF. For the CDR3, the DNA is TGTGCCACCATCACTACGGGCAGTAGCAATGAGCAGTTCTTC.

This clonotype has a handful of counts. CDR3 protein: CASSPGTGEYNEQFF. Here the CDR3 DNA reads TGTGCCAGCAGTCCCGGGACAGGGGAGTACAATGAGCAGTTCTTC. The chain links TRBV6-1 to TRBJ2-1, with TRBD1 matching 10 bases. Germline CDR1 and CDR2: MNHNS and SASEGT. V shed 5 bases, J shed 4 bases, and the junction held 5 bases outside the gene matches. This CDR3 region has 15 residues.

This clonotype showed up just a few times. This rearrangement joins TRBV5-1 to TRBJ2-2, with 8 bases lining up with TRBD1. V shed 5 bases and J 6 bases; nucleotides not matched to a gene: 6. The CDR3 runs 14 residues. Germline CDR1 and CDR2: SGHRS and YFSETQ. CDR3 nucleotides: TGCGCCAGCAGGGACAGGGCGGACGCCGGGGAGCTGTTTTTT. Its translation: CASRDRADAGELFF.

This clonotype was picked up many times. This chain links TRBV2 with TRBJ2-1, with 7 bases fitting TRBD1. The CDR3 totals 16 residues. The V gene's germline CDR1 is SNHLY and CDR2 FYNNEI. Trimming removed 6 bases from V and 4 bases from J; junction bases left unmatched: 12. The CDR3 region has the DNA TGTGCCAGCAGGACCAACAGGGGCGACACTTACAATGAGCAGTTCTTC. This gives the protein CASRTNRGDTYNEQFF.